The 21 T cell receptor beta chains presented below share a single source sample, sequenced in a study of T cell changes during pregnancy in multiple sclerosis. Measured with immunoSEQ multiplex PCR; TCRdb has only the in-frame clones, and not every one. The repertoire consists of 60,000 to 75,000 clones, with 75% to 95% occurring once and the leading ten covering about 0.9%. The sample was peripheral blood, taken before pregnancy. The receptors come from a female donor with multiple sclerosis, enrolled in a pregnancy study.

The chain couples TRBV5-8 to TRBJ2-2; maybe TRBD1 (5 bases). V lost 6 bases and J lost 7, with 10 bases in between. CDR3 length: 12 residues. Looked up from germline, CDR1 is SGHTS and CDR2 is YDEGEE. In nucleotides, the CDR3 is TGTGCCAGCAACTCAGGGCTCGGGGAGCTGTTTTTT. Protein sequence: CASNSGLGELFF.

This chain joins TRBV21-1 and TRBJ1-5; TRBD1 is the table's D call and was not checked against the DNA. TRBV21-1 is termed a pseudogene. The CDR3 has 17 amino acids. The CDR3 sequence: CASSKPRTGDSNQPQHF. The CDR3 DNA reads TGTGCCAGCAGCAAACCCCGGACAGGGGATAGCAATCAGCCCCAGCATTTT.

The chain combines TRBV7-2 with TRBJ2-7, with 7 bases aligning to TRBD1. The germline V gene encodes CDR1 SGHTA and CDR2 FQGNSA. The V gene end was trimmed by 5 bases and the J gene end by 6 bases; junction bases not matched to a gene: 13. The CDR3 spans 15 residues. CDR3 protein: CASSPDPGQPIEQYF. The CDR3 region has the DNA TGTGCCAGCAGCCCAGATCCGGGACAGCCGATCGAGCAGTACTTC.

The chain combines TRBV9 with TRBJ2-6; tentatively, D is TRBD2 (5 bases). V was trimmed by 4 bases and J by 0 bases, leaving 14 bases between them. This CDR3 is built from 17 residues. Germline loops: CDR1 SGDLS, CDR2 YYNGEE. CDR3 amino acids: CASSSLVGLSGANVLTF. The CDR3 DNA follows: TGTGCCAGCAGCTCCCTCGTCGGACTCTCTGGGGCCAACGTCCTGACTTTC. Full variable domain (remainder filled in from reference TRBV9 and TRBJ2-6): DSGVTQTPKHLITATGQRVTLRCSPRSGDLSVYWYQQSLDQGLQFLIQYYNGEERAKGNILERFSAQQFPDLHSELNLSSLELGDSALYFCASSSLVGLSGANVLTFGAGSRLTVL.

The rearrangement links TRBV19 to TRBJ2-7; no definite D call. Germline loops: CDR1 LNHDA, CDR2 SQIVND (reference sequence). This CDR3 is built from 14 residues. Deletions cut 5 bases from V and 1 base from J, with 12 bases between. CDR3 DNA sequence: TGTGCCAGTAGTTGGAACCCGACTTCCTACGAGCAGTACTTC. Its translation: CASSWNPTSYEQYF.

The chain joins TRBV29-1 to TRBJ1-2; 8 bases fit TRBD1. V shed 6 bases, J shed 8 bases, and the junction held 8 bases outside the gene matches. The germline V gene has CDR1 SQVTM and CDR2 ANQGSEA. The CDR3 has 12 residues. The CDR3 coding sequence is TGCAGCGTCCTTGGACAGGGATGGGGCTACACCTTC. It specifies CSVLGQGWGYTF.

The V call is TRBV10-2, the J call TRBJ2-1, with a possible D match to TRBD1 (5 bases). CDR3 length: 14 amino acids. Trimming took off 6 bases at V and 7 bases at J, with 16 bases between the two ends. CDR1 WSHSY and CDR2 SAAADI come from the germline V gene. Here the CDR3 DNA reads TGCGCCAGCAGCCGCCCAATACAGGCTAATGAGCAGTTCTTC. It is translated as CASSRPIQANEQFF.

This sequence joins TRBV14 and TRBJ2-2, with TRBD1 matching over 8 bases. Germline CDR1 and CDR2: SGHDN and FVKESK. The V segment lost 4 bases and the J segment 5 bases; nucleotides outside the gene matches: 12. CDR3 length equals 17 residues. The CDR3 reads CASSPVQGAIRTGELFF. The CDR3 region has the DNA TGTGCCAGCAGCCCCGTGCAGGGGGCGATTCGGACCGGGGAGCTGTTTTTT.

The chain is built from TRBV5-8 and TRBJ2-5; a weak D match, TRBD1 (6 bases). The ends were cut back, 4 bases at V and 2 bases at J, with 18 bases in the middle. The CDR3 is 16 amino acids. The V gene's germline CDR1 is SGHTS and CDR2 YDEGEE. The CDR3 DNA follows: TGTGCCAGCAGCCCGGGACACGCGAAGATACAAGAGACCCAGTACTTC. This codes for CASSPGHAKIQETQYF.

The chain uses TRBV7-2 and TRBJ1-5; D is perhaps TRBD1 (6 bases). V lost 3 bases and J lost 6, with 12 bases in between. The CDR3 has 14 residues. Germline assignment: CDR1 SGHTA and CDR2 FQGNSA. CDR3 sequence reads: CASSLGGQGQPQHF. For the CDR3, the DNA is TGTGCCAGCAGCTTGGGGGGGCAGGGTCAGCCCCAGCATTTT.

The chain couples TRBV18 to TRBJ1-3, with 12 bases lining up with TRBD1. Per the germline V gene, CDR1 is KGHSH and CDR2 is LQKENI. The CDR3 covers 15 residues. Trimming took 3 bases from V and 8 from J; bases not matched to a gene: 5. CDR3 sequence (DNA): TGTGCCAGCTCACCTACGGGACAGGGGGCTCACACCATATATTTT. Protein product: CASSPTGQGAHTIYF.

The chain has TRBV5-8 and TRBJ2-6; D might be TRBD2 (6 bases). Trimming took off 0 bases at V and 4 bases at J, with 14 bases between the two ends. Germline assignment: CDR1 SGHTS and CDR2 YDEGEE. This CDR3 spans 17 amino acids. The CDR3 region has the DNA TGTGCCAGCAGCTTGGCATTTCGGGGGTCCGGGGCCAACGTCCTGACTTTC. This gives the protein CASSLAFRGSGANVLTF.

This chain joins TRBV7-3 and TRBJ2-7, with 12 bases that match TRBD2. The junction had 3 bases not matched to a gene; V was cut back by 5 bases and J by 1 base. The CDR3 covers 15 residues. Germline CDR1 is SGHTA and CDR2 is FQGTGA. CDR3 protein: CASSQTSGGSYEQYF. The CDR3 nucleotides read TGTGCCAGCAGCCAGACTAGCGGGGGTTCCTACGAGCAGTACTTC.

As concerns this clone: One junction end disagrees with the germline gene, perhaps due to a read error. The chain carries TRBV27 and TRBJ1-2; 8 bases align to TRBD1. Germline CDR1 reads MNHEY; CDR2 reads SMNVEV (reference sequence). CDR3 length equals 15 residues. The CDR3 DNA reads TGTGCCAACAGTCCCCCCTTACGACAGGGGTATGGCTACACCTTC. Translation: CANSPPLRQGYGYTF.

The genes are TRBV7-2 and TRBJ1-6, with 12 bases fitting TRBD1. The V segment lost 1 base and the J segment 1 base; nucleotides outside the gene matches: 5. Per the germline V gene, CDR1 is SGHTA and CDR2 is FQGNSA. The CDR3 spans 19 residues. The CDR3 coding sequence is TGTGCCAGCAGCTTAGGGGGGACAGGGGGCAAGTCCTATAATTCACCCCTCCACTTT. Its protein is CASSLGGTGGKSYNSPLHF.

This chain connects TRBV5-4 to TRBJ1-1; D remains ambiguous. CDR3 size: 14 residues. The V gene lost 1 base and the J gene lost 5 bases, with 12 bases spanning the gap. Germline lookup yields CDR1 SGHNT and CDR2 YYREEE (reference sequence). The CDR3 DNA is TGTGCCAGCAGCTTGTGGCACAGAACAACTGAAGCTTTCTTT. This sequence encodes CASSLWHRTTEAFF.

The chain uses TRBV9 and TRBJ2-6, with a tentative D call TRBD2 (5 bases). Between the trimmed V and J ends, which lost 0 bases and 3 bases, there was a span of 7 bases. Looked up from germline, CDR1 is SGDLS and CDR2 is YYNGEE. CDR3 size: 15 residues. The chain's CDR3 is CASSVGGFGANVLTF. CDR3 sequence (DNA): TGTGCCAGCAGCGTAGGAGGGTTTGGGGCCAACGTCCTGACTTTC. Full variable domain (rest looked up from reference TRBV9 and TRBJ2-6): DSGVTQTPKHLITATGQRVTLRCSPRSGDLSVYWYQQSLDQGLQFLIQYYNGEERAKGNILERFSAQQFPDLHSELNLSSLELGDSALYFCASSVGGFGANVLTFGAGSRLTVL.

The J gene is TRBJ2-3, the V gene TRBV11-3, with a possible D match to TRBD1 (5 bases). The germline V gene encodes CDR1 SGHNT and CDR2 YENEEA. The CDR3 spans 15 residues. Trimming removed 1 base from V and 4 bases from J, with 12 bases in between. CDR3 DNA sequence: TGTGCCAGCAGCTTAGGAACAGGTTACGCAGATACGCAGTATTTT. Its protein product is CASSLGTGYADTQYF.

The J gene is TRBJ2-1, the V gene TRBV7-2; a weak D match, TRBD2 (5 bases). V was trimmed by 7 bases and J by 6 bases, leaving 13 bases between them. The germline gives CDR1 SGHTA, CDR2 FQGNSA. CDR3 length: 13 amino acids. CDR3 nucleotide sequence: TGTGCCAGCAAGTTCCGGGATACCAATGAGCAGTTCTTC. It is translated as CASKFRDTNEQFF.

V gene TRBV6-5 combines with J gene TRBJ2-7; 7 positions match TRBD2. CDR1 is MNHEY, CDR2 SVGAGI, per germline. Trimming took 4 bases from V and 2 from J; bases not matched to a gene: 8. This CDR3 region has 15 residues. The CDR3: CASSSPPAGAYEQYF. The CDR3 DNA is TGTGCCAGCAGTTCTCCGCCCGCGGGGGCCTACGAGCAGTACTTC.

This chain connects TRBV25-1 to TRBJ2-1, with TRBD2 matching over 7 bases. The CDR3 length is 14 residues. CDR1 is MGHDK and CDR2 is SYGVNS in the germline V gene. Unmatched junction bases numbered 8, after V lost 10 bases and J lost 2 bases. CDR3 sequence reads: CATQWGGAYNEQFF. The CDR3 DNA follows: TGTGCCACCCAATGGGGGGGGGCCTACAATGAGCAGTTCTTC.